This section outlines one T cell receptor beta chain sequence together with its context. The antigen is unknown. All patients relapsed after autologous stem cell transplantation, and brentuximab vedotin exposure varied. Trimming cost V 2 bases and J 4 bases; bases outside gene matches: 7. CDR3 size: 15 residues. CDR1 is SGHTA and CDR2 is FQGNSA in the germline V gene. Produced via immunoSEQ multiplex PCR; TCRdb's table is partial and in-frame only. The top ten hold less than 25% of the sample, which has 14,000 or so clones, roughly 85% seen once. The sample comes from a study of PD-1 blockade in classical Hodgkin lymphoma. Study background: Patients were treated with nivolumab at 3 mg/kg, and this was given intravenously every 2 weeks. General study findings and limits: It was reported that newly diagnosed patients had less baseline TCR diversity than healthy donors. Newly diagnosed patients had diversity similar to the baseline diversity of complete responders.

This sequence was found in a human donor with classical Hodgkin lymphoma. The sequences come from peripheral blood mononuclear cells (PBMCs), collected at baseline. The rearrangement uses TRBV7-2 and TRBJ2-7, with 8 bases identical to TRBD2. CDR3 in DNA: TGTGCCAGCAGCTTATCCGGGGGGGGCCGGTACGAGCAGTACTTC. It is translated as CASSLSGGGRYEQYF.